This entry is about one T cell receptor (beta chain). The antigen remains unidentified. What was sequenced were expressed TCRB transcripts, since all of the isolated RNA had been reverse transcribed. Naive, central memory and regulatory T cell samples averaged approximately 3.8 million reads. This table comes from immunoSEQ multiplex PCR, and its TCRdb copy is limited to in-frame clones, with some not included. The sample lists about 340,000 clones, 13% occurring once. The data originate from a study of beta chain features in type 1 diabetes. Findings and limits, study-wide: For type 1 diabetes patients, VDJ junctions showed fewer insertions and more deletions. Shorter TCRB CDR3s, moderately but significantly so, were found in Type 1 diabetes patients in all four CD4+ subsets.

The germline gives CDR1 LNHDA, CDR2 SQIVND (reference sequence). The CDR3 extends over 15 amino acids. V shed 6 bases and J shed 1 base, with 14 bases lying between them. The chain combines TRBV19 with TRBJ2-3; a possible D gene is TRBD2 (6 bases). The sequenced sample was naive CD4+ T cells from blood. This TCR was sampled from a young woman with type 1 diabetes. The CDR3 sequence is CASSYGLPRTDTQYF. DNA for the CDR3: TGTGCCAGTAGCTACGGACTACCCCGCACAGATACGCAGTATTTT. The whole variable domain, filled in from reference TRBV19 and TRBJ2-3, reads DGGITQSPKYLFRKEGQNVTLSCEQNLNHDAMYWYRQDPGQGLRLIYYSQIVNDFQKGDIAEGYSVSREKKESFPLTVTSAQKNPTAFYLCASSYGLPRTDTQYFGPGTRLTVL.